This T cell receptor beta chain was observed in a study of T cell responses to AZD1222 COVID-19 vaccine. Trimming took 5 bases from V and 7 from J; bases not matched to a gene: 5. The germline V gene has CDR1 SEHNR and CDR2 FQNEAQ (reference sequence). This CDR3 is built from 15 residues. Assay used: immunoSEQ multiplex PCR; TCRdb lists only in-frame clones, some missing. Of around 140,000 clones in the sample, roughly 90% are singletons; the top ten hold about 3%. The source was peripheral blood, collected on day 0 of AZD1222 vaccination. The J gene is TRBJ2-1, the V gene TRBV7-9, with TRBD2 identical over 13 bases. This TCR was sampled from an adult in good health. The CDR3 region is CASSLTSGRGNEQFF. The CDR3 DNA is TGTGCCAGCAGCCTCACTAGCGGGAGGGGAAATGAGCAGTTCTTC.